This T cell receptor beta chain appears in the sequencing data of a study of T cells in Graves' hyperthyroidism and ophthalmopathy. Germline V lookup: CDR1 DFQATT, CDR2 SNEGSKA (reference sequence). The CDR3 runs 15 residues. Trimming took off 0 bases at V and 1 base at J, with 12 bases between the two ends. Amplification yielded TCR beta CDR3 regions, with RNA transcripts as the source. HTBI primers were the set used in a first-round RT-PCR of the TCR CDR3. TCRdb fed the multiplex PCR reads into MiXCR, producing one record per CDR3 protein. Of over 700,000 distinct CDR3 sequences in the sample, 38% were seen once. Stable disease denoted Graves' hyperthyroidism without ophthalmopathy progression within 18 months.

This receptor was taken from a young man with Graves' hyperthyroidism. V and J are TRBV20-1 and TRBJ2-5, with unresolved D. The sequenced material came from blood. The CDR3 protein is CSAREARPFQETQYF. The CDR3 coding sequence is TGCAGTGCTAGAGAGGCCAGGCCGTTCCAAGAGACCCAGTACTTC.